This T cell receptor (beta chain) was sequenced in a study of cytomegalovirus exposure and HLA in healthy donors (dated by TCRdb to the late 2010s). The study in broad terms: In an earlier analysis of fewer than 750 of the donors, 250 to 350 Gb of sequence data and roughly 100 million unique TCR beta sequences from 180 million or so T cells were reported. An early release that covered about 640 HLA-typed donors contained approximately 300 gigabases of sequencing data and 75 million to 100 million unique TCR sequences. Of the roughly 400 genotyped donors, approximately 83% fell in the genetic ancestry cluster associated with self-reported Caucasian donors. The study was designed to test whether signatures of past pathogen exposure could be identified by cataloging public T cell receptors. The T cell repertoires of some 670 subjects were profiled by immunosequencing and related to cytomegalovirus serostatus. Along with the approximately 650-subject first cohort, a separate validation cohort of 120 different subjects was used. High-throughput TCR immunosequencing, statistical association of individual TCRs with disease status, and machine learning were combined to predict cytomegalovirus infection status. To study patterns of TCR occurrence, a later analysis re-analyzed previously published TCR beta repertoires from 550 to 800 donors and added high-resolution HLA genotyping. The later analysis used no new phenotypic data to find candidate immune exposures, relying instead on TCR beta sequences and their occurrence across donors. An earlier analysis of a few hundred of the donors applied high-throughput TCR beta sequencing to assess whether each TCR beta V gene segment acted as functional or pseudogenic. Alongside the repertoire data, information on donor age, sex, ethnicity and CMV serostatus was compiled. A later genetic analysis took genome-wide SNP genotypes for about 55% of the roughly 700 donors and used that subset as a discovery cohort. Every repertoire in the discovery cohort had been generated on one and the same sequencing platform. HLA typing included class I and class II loci at four-digit resolution. The number of typed donors differed by locus: roughly 629-640 for A, B, C, DRB1 and DQB1; 500 to 550 for DQA1; about 600 for DPA1; and roughly 490 for DPB1. A handful of DR-DQ haplotypes were handled as single units for association and clustering because linkage in the cohort was strong. Across some 400 genotyped donors of the cohort, an average of about 250,000 unique TCR beta nucleotide sequences per donor were sequenced, and roughly a sixth of those sequences were non-productive. What the research found in general, with its limitations: In an earlier analysis of some 540 of the donors, most TCR beta V segments appeared in productive rearrangements about 90% or about 30% of the time, broadly matching IMGT annotations. Immune exposure information for the cohort was limited to CMV serostatus. A later analysis reported that several top co-occurrence clusters appeared linked to parvovirus B19, influenza, CMV and Epstein-Barr virus. A later analysis found that most CMV-associated TCR beta chains appeared HLA-restricted, with HLA associations seemingly driven largely by CMV exposure. Most TCR sequences were observed very rarely across donors, whereas some public TCRs were present in many individuals. In a later analysis, some 17,000 TCR beta sequences were associated with specific HLA alleles at a false discovery rate of 0.05. According to the authors, the approach could potentially be generalized to other disease states and immunological phenotypes. A later analysis found that TCR association rates varied across HLA loci, with DRB1 alleles showing the most associated TCRs and HLA-C alleles the fewest. Because counts were too low, around 18 rarely observed V segments, including chromosome 9 orphons, were left out of the earlier analysis of some 640 of the donors. An association between a missense DCLRE1C variant and V-gene and J-gene trimming of TCR beta chains was found in a later genetic analysis and replicated in an independent cohort. Compared with the 666-donor mean, donors in an Asian-associated ancestry cluster had fewer N-insertions in productive TCRs, according to a later genetic analysis. Presence/absence analyses assumed roughly uniform sequencing depth across donors, an assumption that may not hold. Because HLA typing was unavailable for some donors at each locus, only the typed subset was used in association tests. A further reported finding was that TCR beta sequences accurately predicted the HLA-A and HLA-B alleles for most subjects in the first cohort. The cohort was sequenced for TCR beta chains only, and without alpha or paired-chain data the features that could be detected were limited. Linkage disequilibrium might explain the correlated functional status among segregating V segments, but an unknown experimental factor could not be ruled out. When HLA alleles, especially DR and DQ, strongly co-occurred, attributing TCR associations to individual alleles was difficult. A cluster of highly shared sequence variants was judged likely to be a technical artifact of the sequencing pipeline. Three of the identified cytomegalovirus-associated TCR beta chains were confirmed in vitro to be specific for cytomegalovirus antigens. The classifier was reported to diagnose cytomegalovirus status with high specificity and sensitivity in both the original cohort and the validation cohort. In a later analysis, HLA-associated TCR beta chains showed more clonal expansion and lower generation probabilities than non-associated chains that were equally common. In the study, 150 to 200 TCR beta chains were listed as associated with cytomegalovirus.

The cohort consisted of some 730 healthy bone marrow donors. At the time of sampling, every cohort member was nominally healthy, though immune exposures that went unrecorded were likely present. The donor tested CMV seronegative, placing the donor among the 350 to 400 seronegative members of the cohort. A peripheral blood sample was provided by each donor, and peripheral blood mononuclear cells were used for TCR beta sequencing. Genomic DNA was extracted from the blood cell samples with the Qiagen DNeasy Blood Extraction Kit. Details on this clone: What antigen it recognizes has not been identified. It has no much larger one-base neighbor in the sample; base qualities were not kept.

The library relied on the immunoSEQ multiplex PCR assay. The multiplex PCR relied on a mix of 60 forward primers for TCR Vbeta segments and 13 reverse primers for TCR Jbeta segments. The CDR3 region of rearranged TCR beta genes was amplified from genomic DNA by a multiplex PCR assay. On the Illumina HiSeq System, the amplified TCR beta libraries were sequenced as 87-base-pair reads. In the authors' own workflow: A later analysis tallied some 79 million unique TCR beta chains across the 666 repertoires, and approximately 9.9 million of those chains were shared by two or more donors. Raw reads were error-corrected and collapsed into unique sequences by a nearest-neighbor algorithm in which closely related sequences were merged to remove PCR and sequencing errors. CDR3 sequences were aligned to IMGT reference sequences to assign V, D and J gene segments. For a sequence to be retained, a match of at least six nucleotides to both a V gene segment and a J gene segment was required. A rearrangement counted as productive if the CDR3 had no stop codons and remained in frame with V and J, and every other rearrangement counted as non-productive. CDR3 was defined by IMGT convention, running from the second conserved V-encoded cysteine to the conserved J-encoded phenylalanine. In an earlier analysis of around 570 of the donors, sequences lacking an unambiguous match to a single V gene segment were excluded. In an earlier analysis of about 590 of the donors, a V segment was called functional when productive rearrangements were above 56.7%, and segregating when the standard deviation between donors exceeded 5%. To diagnose cytomegalovirus status from the catalog of TCR beta chain sequences, a statistical classification framework was built. V and J gene assignment, in a later analysis, came from comparing TCR nucleotide sequences with IMGT/GENE-DB human TR gene sequences. In a later analysis, CDR3 sequences and most-parsimonious VDJ recombination scenarios were assigned using the TCRdist pipeline. In a later analysis, every TCR beta chain was defined by the combination of its CDR3 amino acid sequence and its V-gene family, and reads without a unique V-gene family were dropped. A later analysis removed 550 to 700 highly shared, low-generation-probability nucleotide sequences to deal with suspected cross-contamination and a sequencing artifact. For each public chain, a later analysis derived a clonal expansion index from normalized ranks of inferred template counts within each repertoire. In a later analysis, generation probabilities were computed using a VDJ recombination model fitted to out-of-frame rearrangements, and the results were checked against IGoR. Hypergeometric tests were used in a later analysis to score TCR-TCR, TCR-HLA and TCR-CMV co-occurrence, with a repertoire-size bias correction applied to the TCR pairs. In a later analysis, false discovery rates were estimated by permuting HLA or CMV assignments 20 times. In a later analysis, co-occurring TCRs were grouped using DBSCAN, and TCRdist sequence similarity was added for clustering within HLA-allele-positive subsets. Repertoires with fewer than 30,000 or more than 120,000 public chains, plus five repertoires with anomalous nucleotide sharing, were excluded from co-occurrence clustering. TCRdb holds this immuneACCESS table with in-frame rearrangements only. Some clones are missing; in checked studies, unresolved V genes explain under half, and the rest has no known cause. Clone size and V and J calls were adopted from that table, with D and trimming inferred from the DNA. This sample lists fewer than 80,000 clones; about 81% were detected once. The ten biggest clones cover roughly 5.3% of the sample.

This TCR was recovered from a woman aged 25-40 years in good health and CMV-seronegative. Specimen: PBMCs.

At the DNA level, the sequence is TGTGCCAGCAGCGTAGGAGGTCTAGGGGGTGATACGCAGTATTTT. This gives the protein CASSVGGLGGDTQYF. Recombination joined TRBV9 with TRBJ2-3; matching of 6 bases hints at TRBD1 as the D gene. Including cysteine and phenylalanine, the CDR3 has 15 amino acids. Only CDR3 DNA is held: 45 bases, read in frame from base 1. Deletion took 0 bases off V and 6 bases off J, with a span of 14 bases between the germline ends. The germline V gene encodes CDR1 SGDLS and CDR2 YYNGEE.